The rows below give T cell receptor beta chains drawn from one sample of a study of PD-L1 blockade in urothelial cancer. The method was immunoSEQ multiplex PCR; TCRdb's version includes in-frame clones alone and lacks a portion of them. The sample carries some 20,000 clones, just over 85% recorded once. The input for sequencing was PBMCs, taken around atezolizumab (anti-PD-L1) treatment. Every receptor here comes from a man aged 50-59 years with urothelial cancer. Both conserved end residues are part of each CDR3. A D gene is named only where the DNA matches it firmly. Only some rows state a clone size, as once, few, many or a class for expanded clones.

TRBV6-6	TRBJ1-2	-	TRBD1	TGTGCCAGCAGCCGACAGGGGAATGGCTACACCTTC	CASSRQGNGYTF
TRBV6-6	TRBJ2-1	-	-	TGTGCCAGCAGGGCTAGCGTTGAGCAGTTCTTC	CASRASVEQFF
TRBV15	TRBJ1-1	-	-	TGTGCCACCAGCAGACCACTCAAGAACACTGAAGCTTTCTTT	CATSRPLKNTEAFF
TRBV4-2	TRBJ2-1	once	TRBD1	TGTGCCAGCAGCCAAGAGGGACAGGGGATAAATGAGCAGTTCTTC	CASSQEGQGINEQFF
TRBV7-6	TRBJ1-1	once	-	TGTGCCAGCAGCCAGGCGGAGGCCGCTGAAGCTTTCTTT	CASSQAEAAEAFF
TRBV4-1	TRBJ2-5	-	TRBD1	TGCGCCAGCAGCCAAGATTACGACAGGGGGTCCAGGGGGCAGTACTTC	CASSQDYDRGSRGQYF
TRBV30	TRBJ1-5	-	-	TGTGCCTGGAGTTTTGGACAGCTTAGCAATCAGCCCCAGCATTTT	CAWSFGQLSNQPQHF
TRBV5-4	TRBJ2-1	-	TRBD2	TGTGCCAGCAGCTTGGGCGGGGGTTTGTACAATGAGCAGTTCTTC	CASSLGGGLYNEQFF
TRBV2	TRBJ2-7	-	TRBD1	TGTGCCAGCAGTGGCCGGGACAGATCCTACGAGCAGTACTTC	CASSGRDRSYEQYF
TRBV28	TRBJ1-5	-	TRBD1	TGTGCCAGCAGTCCTCCGGGACAGGGGTCGAATCAGCCCCAGCATTTT	CASSPPGQGSNQPQHF
TRBV14	TRBJ2-1	few	-	TGTGCCAGCAGCCAAGATCAAGGAGCTCGTAAGTTCTTC	CASSQDQGARKFF
TRBV27	TRBJ1-5	few	TRBD1	TGTGCCAGCAGTCCCGGACAGGTGCATCAGCCCCAGCATTTT	CASSPGQVHQPQHF
TRBV5-1	TRBJ2-2	-	-	TGCGCCAGCAGCTTGGCCAAGGGACACGACACCGGGGAGCTGTTTTTT	CASSLAKGHDTGELFF
TRBV28	TRBJ2-7	-	TRBD1	TGTGCCAGCAGTTTCAATGACAGGGCCTTCCCCTACGAGCAGTACTTC	CASSFNDRAFPYEQYF